Listed below are T cell receptor beta chains from one sample, sequenced in a study of neurological immune-mediated disorders. One entry per CDR3 protein results from TCRdb running MiXCR on the 5' RACE reads. The sample has around 15,000 distinct CDR3 sequences, approximately 10% seen once. The sequencing sample was made of CD8+ T cells from blood. These receptors all stem from a man aged 45 to 65 in good health. The CDR3 runs from the conserved cysteine through the conserved F or W. D genes are given only for firm matches. Where a row states a size, it is once, few, many or the class of an expanded clone; other rows omit it.

clone_size d_call j_call v_call cdr3_nt cdr3_aa
many TRBD2 TRBJ2-3 TRBV27 TGTGCCAGCAGTTTAGCGGGAGATGCAGATACGCAGTATTTT CASSLAGDADTQYF
many NA TRBJ1-2 TRBV6-1 TGTGCCAGCAGTGAAGGCGGTGGCTACACCTTC CASSEGGGYTF
many NA TRBJ2-2 TRBV9 TGTGCCAGCAGCACCCGGGACGACTTTCTGGAGCTGTTTTTT CASSTRDDFLELFF
many NA TRBJ2-7 TRBV29-1 TGCAGCGTTGAGTTGGGGGACTCCGCCTTCACCTACGAGCAGTACTTC CSVELGDSAFTYEQYF
medium-sized NA TRBJ1-4 TRBV7-6 TGTGCCAGCAGCTCTGGCCCCAATGAAAAACTGTTTTTT CASSSGPNEKLFF
many NA TRBJ1-4 TRBV20-1 TGCAGTGCTAGACCCAAGGTCGGCAGCGATAATGAAAAACTGTTTTTT CSARPKVGSDNEKLFF
few NA TRBJ2-2 TRBV19 TGTGCCAGTAGTATGTCGGCGCACGGGGCCGGGGAGCTGTTTTTT CASSMSAHGAGELFF
NA NA TRBJ2-1 TRBV5-1 TGCGCCAGCACCTTAAGGGACGGGGAGCAGTTCTTC CASTLRDGEQFF
many TRBD1 TRBJ1-2 TRBV29-1 TGCAGCGTTGAATTGACAGGGGTTGGATATGGCTACACCTTC CSVELTGVGYGYTF
medium-sized NA TRBJ2-1 TRBV5-6 TGTGCCAGCAGCCCCCCCGGACAGCCCTACAATGAGCAGTTCTTC CASSPPGQPYNEQFF
many TRBD2 TRBJ2-3 TRBV12-3/TRBV12-4 TGTGCCATTATGACTAGCGGACCCACAGATACGCAGTATTTT CAIMTSGPTDTQYF
many TRBD1 TRBJ2-7 TRBV30 TGTGCCTGGAGTGTACTAGACAGGGTGGAGACCTACGAGCAGTACTTC CAWSVLDRVETYEQYF
many NA TRBJ2-3 TRBV24-1 TGTGCCACCAGTGCCGCCGAGGGGGGGGATACGCAGTATTTT CATSAAEGGDTQYF
many NA TRBJ2-7 TRBV28 TGTGCCAGCAGCCGACCCTACGAGCAGTACTTC CASSRPYEQYF
NA TRBD1 TRBJ1-6 TRBV27 TGTGCCAGCAGTTACAGGGGCGGTTCACCCCTCCACTTT CASSYRGGSPLHF
many TRBD2 TRBJ2-1 TRBV7-2 TGTGCCAGCAGCAGGAAGAGGCTAGCGGGACTCAATGAGCAGTTCTTC CASSRKRLAGLNEQFF
NA NA TRBJ2-2 TRBV19 TGTGTCAGTAGTTACACCGGGGAGGTGTTTTTT CVSSYTGEVFF
many TRBD1 TRBJ2-5 TRBV25-1 TGTGCCAGCGGACAGGGGGAAGGGACCCAGTACTTC CASGQGEGTQYF
many NA TRBJ1-4 TRBV7-9 TGTGCCAGCAGCTCGGAGGGCAGCGGTGAAAAACTGTTTTTT CASSSEGSGEKLFF
many TRBD2 TRBJ2-7 TRBV10-3 TGTGCCCCGGGGGGAACGGGGTACTTC CAPGGTGYF
many NA TRBJ2-7 TRBV4-2 TGTGCCAGCAGTCCCGGCGAAGCCTACGAGCAGTACTTC CASSPGEAYEQYF
few TRBD2 TRBJ2-7 TRBV20-1 TGCAGTGCTAGACTAGCGGGGGCGTACGAGCAGTACTTC CSARLAGAYEQYF
many TRBD1 TRBJ2-3 TRBV4-3 TGCGCCAGCAGCCAAGGACAGGGGAAAGATACGCAGTATTTT CASSQGQGKDTQYF
many TRBD1 TRBJ2-3 TRBV7-3 TGTGCCAGCACCACCGGGACAGGGGGCCCAGATACGCAGTATTTT CASTTGTGGPDTQYF
many NA TRBJ2-1 TRBV7-9 TGTGCCAGCAGAACCCCTCGGGGGTACAATGAGCAGTTCTTC CASRTPRGYNEQFF
many NA TRBJ2-7 TRBV7-8 TGTGCCAGCAGCCAGCCCGCAGAGAGCTCCTACGAGCAGTACTTC CASSQPAESSYEQYF
medium-sized NA TRBJ2-4 TRBV25-1 TGTGCCAGCAGTGAGGACAGCGGGGCTGGGCCGTACTTC CASSEDSGAGPYF
many NA TRBJ1-3 TRBV20-1 TGCAGTGCTAGAGCGGGGTCCGATCTCTCTGGAAACACCATATATTTT CSARAGSDLSGNTIYF
once NA TRBJ1-5 TRBV3-1 TGTGCCAGCAGCCAAGACTCCAGGGTTCATCAGCCCCAGCATTTT CASSQDSRVHQPQHF
many TRBD2 TRBJ2-1 TRBV20-1 TGCAGTGCCAAGACTAGCGGGACTTACAATGAGCAGTTCTTC CSAKTSGTYNEQFF
NA NA TRBJ2-1 TRBV20-1 TGCAGTCCGGAGGGGACTCAGGAGCAGTTCTTC CSPEGTQEQFF
many NA TRBJ2-1 TRBV3-1 TGTGCCAGCAGCCAAGACATAGGGTACAATGAGCAGTTCTTC CASSQDIGYNEQFF
many TRBD1 TRBJ2-2 TRBV24-1 TGTGCCACCAGTGAAAAAGACAGGGACACCGGGGAGCTGTTTTTT CATSEKDRDTGELFF